Following are 26 T cell receptor beta chains from one sample sequenced in a study of human T cells and chemical hapten exposure. TCRdb used MiXCR to reprocess the RACE reads, holding one entry per CDR3 protein. The table includes approximately 52,000 distinct CDR3 sequences, 9.4% detected once. The time point here: pre-sensitization, week 0. Stated treatment: therapeutic diphenylcyclopropenone sensitization with weekly scalp DPC. The source material was whole blood, sampled in connection with sensitization to the hapten diphenylcyclopropenone (DPC). The receptors derive from a woman between 40 and 50 years old with alopecia areata. Some clones in this sample may be carry-over from other donors' samples.

This clonotype was recorded at least ten times. The V call is TRBV3-1, the J call TRBJ2-3; D uncertain. This CDR3 contains 18 residues. Germline V gene lookup returns CDR1 LGHDT and CDR2 YNNKEL (reference sequence). Trimming took 1 base from V and 1 from J, leaving 18 bases between them. CDR3 residues: CASSQALRESWGTDTQYF. The DNA of the CDR3 is TGTGCCAGCAGCCAAGCCCTCCGCGAATCCTGGGGCACAGATACGCAGTATTTT.

At least ten counts were recorded for this clonotype. The chain has TRBV28 and TRBJ2-1; D is unresolved. CDR1 and CDR2 from the germline V gene are MDHEN and SYDVKM. The CDR3 is 13 residues long. V gave up 3 bases and J gave up 7 bases, with 10 bases separating them. The CDR3 DNA reads as TGTGCCAGCAGTTTGGGCAGGTTGAATGAGCAGTTCTTC. Its translation is CASSLGRLNEQFF.

This clonotype was observed many times. The V gene is TRBV20-1, the J gene TRBJ2-1, with TRBD2 matching over 9 bases. Germline V lookup: CDR1 DFQATT, CDR2 SNEGSKA (reference sequence). This CDR3 contains 13 residues. Trimming took 3 bases from V and 8 from J; bases not matched to a gene: 5. In DNA, the CDR3 is TGCAGTGCTAGCCCGGGGACTAGCTATGAGCAGTTCTTC. This translates into CSASPGTSYEQFF.

This clonotype was counted at least ten times. This chain uses TRBV29-1 with TRBJ2-1; possibly TRBD2 for D (6 bases). V gave up 7 bases and J gave up 2 bases, with 6 bases separating them. The CDR3 totals 11 residues. Germline CDR1 and CDR2: SQVTM and ANQGSEA. CDR3 in DNA: TGCAGCGCGGGGGCCTACAATGAGCAGTTCTTC. Its translation is CSAGAYNEQFF.

V gene TRBV11-3 combines with J gene TRBJ2-3; D is possibly TRBD2 (5 bases). V lost 5 bases and J 0 bases, leaving 9 bases between the germline ends. Germline V gives CDR1 SGHNT, CDR2 YENEEA. The CDR3 is 14 residues long. The CDR3 nucleotides are TGTGCCAGCAGCCATGGACTGAGCACAGATACGCAGTATTTT. Residues: CASSHGLSTDTQYF. Filled out from reference TRBV11-3 and TRBJ2-3, the complete variable domain reads EAGVVQSPRYKIIEKKQPVAFWCNPISGHNTLYWYLQNLGQGPELLIRYENEEAVDDSQLPKDRFSAERLKGVDSTLKIQPAELGDSAVYLCASSHGLSTDTQYFGPGTRLTVL.

This sequence joins TRBV5-5 and TRBJ1-2; D perhaps matches TRBD1 (6 bases). This CDR3 has 13 residues. Germline CDR1 is SGHKS and CDR2 is YYEKEE (reference sequence). V lost 2 bases and J 4 bases, leaving 9 bases between the germline ends. The CDR3 nucleotides read TGTGCCAGCAGCTTAGGACAGACCTATGGCTACACCTTC. This translates into CASSLGQTYGYTF.

The V call is TRBV12-3 or TRBV12-4, the J call TRBJ2-4; 7 nucleotides align to TRBD1. The junction had 8 bases not matched to a gene; V was cut back by 5 bases and J by 7 bases. The CDR3 covers 14 residues. The CDR3 sequence: CASSPDRVVNIQYF. CDR3 nucleotide sequence: TGTGCCAGCAGTCCAGACAGGGTTGTGAACATTCAGTACTTC.

Ten or more counts support this clonotype. V gene TRBV11-2 combines with J gene TRBJ2-7; 7 bases are shared with TRBD1. The J segment lost 0 bases and the V segment lost 8 bases, leaving 7 bases of the junction unmatched. Germline loops: CDR1 SGHAT, CDR2 FQNNGV. The CDR3 spans 14 residues. CDR3 amino acids: CASAVGTASYEQYF. The CDR3 DNA sequence: TGTGCCAGCGCAGTGGGGACAGCCTCCTACGAGCAGTACTTC.

This clonotype showed up just a few times. J is TRBJ2-2 and V is TRBV7-2; D tentatively fits TRBD1 or TRBD2 (5 bases each). V lost 2 bases and J lost 4, with 11 bases in between. Germline loops: CDR1 SGHTA, CDR2 FQGNSA. This CDR3 is built from 15 residues. The CDR3 region has the DNA TGTGCCAGCAGCTTAAGTCGAGGGGCCACCGGGGAGCTGTTTTTT. It translates to CASSLSRGATGELFF.

This clonotype was found a few times. The chain uses TRBV6-2 or TRBV6-3 and TRBJ2-7; D gene uncertain. Germline loops: CDR1 MNHEY, CDR2 SVGEGT. V was trimmed by 8 bases and J by 5 bases, leaving 10 bases between them. The CDR3 has 11 amino acids. The CDR3 region is CASHLGNEQYF. In nucleotides, the CDR3 is TGTGCCAGCCATCTGGGAAACGAGCAGTACTTC.

This clonotype has a count of ten or more. This CDR3 reads CASSVTYGYTF. The CDR3 DNA is TGTGCCAGCAGCGTCACCTATGGCTACACCTTC. The chain carries TRBV11-2 and TRBJ1-2; D is unresolved. The V gene's germline CDR1 is SGHAT and CDR2 FQNNGV. V gave up 5 bases and J gave up 4 bases, with 5 bases separating them. CDR3 length: 11 amino acids.

In regard to this clonotype: At one of its ends the junction is not consistent with the germline gene, which may arise from a read error. The rearrangement links TRBV5-1 to TRBJ2-7; no definite D call. The CDR3 runs 14 residues. Germline V gene lookup returns CDR1 SGHRS and CDR2 YFSETQ. CDR3 loop: CASSLPLDSNEQYF. The DNA for the CDR3 is TGCGCCAGCAGCTTGCCCCTAGACTCCAACGAGCAGTACTTC.

This clonotype has ten or more counts. The gene calls are TRBV2 and TRBJ1-2, with D tentatively TRBD1 (6 bases). V dropped 5 bases and J dropped 2 bases, with 9 bases sitting between them. The germline V gene has CDR1 SNHLY and CDR2 FYNNEI. The CDR3 totals 13 residues. This CDR3 is CASSHGQNYGYTF. As DNA, the CDR3 is TGTGCCAGCAGTCACGGACAGAACTATGGCTACACCTTC.

This clonotype has at least ten counts. The chain couples TRBV29-1 to TRBJ2-2; no clear D. Looked up from germline, CDR1 is SQVTM and CDR2 is ANQGSEA. Trimming stripped 6 bases from V and 1 base from J, with 6 bases between. This CDR3 has 12 residues. This CDR3 is CSVTRNTGELFF. The CDR3 coding sequence is TGCAGCGTGACACGGAACACCGGGGAGCTGTTTTTT.

This clonotype was counted at least ten times. The genes are TRBV4-3 and TRBJ1-1, with D possibly TRBD1 on 5 matching bases. CDR3 size: 16 residues. In germline, CDR1 is LGHNA, CDR2 YSLEER. V lost 1 base, J lost 6 bases, and 18 bases lay in between. The CDR3 sequence: CASSQVGGASGAEAFF. The CDR3 DNA sequence: TGCGCCAGCAGCCAAGTAGGAGGGGCGAGTGGTGCTGAAGCTTTCTTT.

This clonotype was recorded many times. This chain links TRBV19 with TRBJ1-5; D gene unclear. V gave up 3 bases and J gave up 0 bases, with 9 bases separating them. This CDR3 comprises 15 residues. Germline V gives CDR1 LNHDA, CDR2 SQIVND (reference sequence). The chain's CDR3 is CASSISANSNQPQHF. CDR3 bases: TGTGCCAGTAGTATTTCCGCGAATAGCAATCAGCCCCAGCATTTT. Filled out from reference TRBV19 and TRBJ1-5, the complete variable domain reads DGGITQSPKYLFRKEGQNVTLSCEQNLNHDAMYWYRQDPGQGLRLIYYSQIVNDFQKGDIAEGYSVSREKKESFPLTVTSAQKNPTAFYLCASSISANSNQPQHFGDGTRLSIL.

This clonotype was seen more than once but under ten times. A much larger clone differs from this one at a single base, so this may be a read error. The V gene is TRBV20-1, the J gene TRBJ1-5, with D tentatively TRBD1 (6 bases). Trimming removed 8 bases at V and 4 bases at J, with 15 bases between. Germline V lookup: CDR1 DFQATT, CDR2 SNEGSKA (reference sequence). CDR3 size: 13 residues. The CDR3 DNA reads TGCAGTACTCGCCGGGACATGAATCAGCCCCAGCATTTT. Its translation is CSTRRDMNQPQHF.

This clonotype appeared many times. V usage is TRBV6-5 and J usage is TRBJ2-7; D uncertain. Per the germline V gene, CDR1 is MNHEY and CDR2 is SVGAGI. The length of the CDR3 is 13 residues. Trimming stripped 6 bases from V and 7 bases from J, with 16 bases between. The CDR3 bases are TGTGCCAGCAGAAAAAAGGGCCAGCCTGAGCAGTACTTC. Its translation: CASRKKGQPEQYF.

The V and J genes are TRBV6-2 or TRBV6-3 and TRBJ2-7, with TRBD2 matching over 14 bases. Germline V lookup: CDR1 MNHEY, CDR2 SVGEGT. There are 19 residues in the CDR3. After removal of 0 bases from V and 3 bases from J, the junction contained 10 bases not matched to a gene. CDR3 nucleotides: TGTGCCAGCAGTTACTCGCTGGGACTAGCGGGGGCCTTTGACTACGAGCAGTACTTC. It is translated as CASSYSLGLAGAFDYEQYF.

This chain joins TRBV27 and TRBJ2-2; D is unresolved. This CDR3 spans 14 amino acids. Germline CDR1 MNHEY, CDR2 SMNVEV (reference sequence). V was clipped by 4 bases and J by 1 base, with 7 bases between them. CDR3 protein: CASSWTQNTGELFF. For the CDR3, the DNA is TGTGCCAGCAGTTGGACCCAGAACACCGGGGAGCTGTTTTTT.

This clonotype has more than one count but fewer than ten. The gene calls are TRBV5-1 and TRBJ2-1; D is perhaps TRBD2 (5 bases). This CDR3 is built from 13 residues. Trimming left V 4 bases short and J 9 bases short, with 14 bases between. The germline CDR1 and CDR2 sequences are SGHRS and YFSETQ. This CDR3 reads CASSVSTRGEQFF. In nucleotides, the CDR3 is TGCGCCAGCAGCGTTTCGACCCGGGGTGAGCAGTTCTTC.

There are a few counts of this clonotype. V is TRBV12-3 or TRBV12-4 and J is TRBJ1-6, with D possibly TRBD1 on 5 matching bases. The CDR3 sequence is 15 residues long. With 3 bases removed from V and 10 bases from J, the gap between germline ends came to 16 bases. CDR3 in DNA: TGTGCCAGCAGTTTCGGGCAGACTGGGGGATCACCCCTCCACTTT. Translated, it gives CASSFGQTGGSPLHF.

This clonotype showed up many times. J is TRBJ2-3 and V is TRBV6-5; perhaps TRBD1 as D (5 bases). The V end was cut by 6 bases, the J end by 0 bases, with 16 bases between. Germline loops: CDR1 MNHEY, CDR2 SVGAGI. The CDR3 spans 16 residues. The CDR3 nucleotides read TGTGCCAGCAGAGCAAACAGGATAAAGAGCACAGATACGCAGTATTTT. Its protein is CASRANRIKSTDTQYF.

This clonotype was observed many times. The chain couples TRBV20-1 to TRBJ1-5; 8 bases are a match to TRBD1. Losses at the gene ends were 0 bases for V and 1 base for J; bases not matched to a gene: 17. The germline gives CDR1 DFQATT, CDR2 SNEGSKA (reference sequence). The CDR3 is 20 residues long. CDR3 nucleotides: TGCAGTGCTAGAGATCTTTCAAGGGGACAGGTCTTTTCGAGCAATCAGCCCCAGCATTTT. Protein sequence: CSARDLSRGQVFSSNQPQHF.

This clonotype was observed at least ten times. The chain links TRBV12-3 or TRBV12-4 to TRBJ2-7; possibly TRBD1 for D (6 bases). V dropped 7 bases and J dropped 6 bases, with 13 bases sitting between them. This CDR3 spans 12 amino acids. The CDR3 reads CASTLGTTEQYF. CDR3 DNA sequence: TGTGCCAGCACCCTAGGGACAACCGAGCAGTACTTC.

CDR3: CASSDYEDSSEAFF. The CDR3 coding sequence is TGTGCCAGCAGTGATTACGAGGACAGTTCTGAAGCTTTCTTT. V is TRBV25-1 and J is TRBJ1-1; a possible D gene is TRBD1 (6 bases). Germline V gives CDR1 MGHDK, CDR2 SYGVNS. Trimming cost V 3 bases and J 6 bases, with 14 bases left between them. There are 14 residues in the CDR3.